Listed below are T cell receptor beta chains from one sample, sequenced in a study of OX40 agonist ivuxolimab in advanced cancers. Here immunoSEQ multiplex PCR was the method, and the copy in TCRdb shows in-frame clones only, minus some. The sample consists of about 30,000 clones, around 85% of them appearing once. The source was CD4+ or CD8+ T cells sorted from blood, collected in a trial of the OX40 agonist ivuxolimab. The source of these receptors is an adult with an advanced solid tumor such as melanoma, head and neck, liver or kidney cancer. Each CDR3 is given with its conserved first and last residue. Each record gives: clone size, V gene, J gene, D gene, CDR3 DNA, CDR3 protein. A D gene is named only where the DNA matches it firmly. Clone sizes are given selectively: once, few, many, or a class where the clone is expanded.

NA	TRBV7-9	TRBJ2-5	TRBD2	TGTGCCAGCAGCTTATCCGTAGCGGGGAAGTACTTC	CASSLSVAGKYF
NA	TRBV11-3	TRBJ2-7	NA	TGTGCCAGCAGCTTAAGGGCGGGCCTGGCCTACGAGCAGTACTTC	CASSLRAGLAYEQYF
NA	TRBV7-2	TRBJ2-1	NA	TGTGCCAGCAGCCCGCGCCCGCCGGGCGGTTGGTACAATGAGCAGTTCTTC	CASSPRPPGGWYNEQFF
NA	TRBV7-9	TRBJ2-3	TRBD1	TGTGCCAGCAGCCACCGACAGGGGCGGGTCACAGATACGCAGTATTTT	CASSHRQGRVTDTQYF
NA	TRBV7-9	TRBJ1-4	NA	TGTGCCAGCAGCTTAAGCGGGTCAGGCTTAACCCCCAATGGGCTGTTTTTT	CASSLSGSGLTPNGLFF
NA	TRBV6-1	TRBJ2-1	TRBD2	TGTGCCAGCAGTGATCTAGCGGGGGGGTACAATGAGCAGTTCTTC	CASSDLAGGYNEQFF
NA	TRBV10-3	TRBJ1-5	NA	TGTGCCATCAGTGAGTCTGCAGGGGGCAATCAGCCCCAGCATTTT	CAISESAGGNQPQHF
NA	TRBV27	TRBJ2-1	TRBD2	TGTGCCAGCAGTTTAGGACTAGGCGCCTACAATGAGCAGTTCTTC	CASSLGLGAYNEQFF
NA	TRBV2	TRBJ2-5	NA	TGTGCCAGCAGTGTGCTCGAAGGGGTTGGAGAAGAGACCCAGTACTTC	CASSVLEGVGEETQYF
NA	TRBV27	TRBJ2-2	TRBD1	TGTGCCAGCAGCCCTTCGGCCGGGACAGGGGGCTTCGGGGAGCTGTTTTTT	CASSPSAGTGGFGELFF
NA	TRBV27	TRBJ1-1	NA	TGTGCCAGCAGTTTCGCCTCCGAGGCCCCTGCAGACACTGAAGCTTTCTTT	CASSFASEAPADTEAFF
NA	TRBV19	TRBJ1-2	TRBD1	TGTGCCAGTAGTATAGGAGGGGGCCTCTACACCTTC	CASSIGGGLYTF
NA	TRBV9	TRBJ1-6	TRBD1	TGTGCCAGCAGCCTCTGGGACAGCCAGAATTCACCCCTCCACTTT	CASSLWDSQNSPLHF
NA	TRBV7-7	TRBJ2-5	NA	TGTGCCAGCAGCTTATATCGCCAAGAGACCCAGTACTTC	CASSLYRQETQYF
medium-sized	TRBV5-5	TRBJ2-7	NA	TGTGCCAGCAGCTTGGTACAGGACTACGAGCAGTACTTC	CASSLVQDYEQYF
NA	TRBV7-9	TRBJ2-1	TRBD2	TGTGCCAGCAGCTTACGGACTAGCAGCTCCTACAATGAGCAGTTCTTC	CASSLRTSSSYNEQFF
NA	TRBV30	TRBJ1-5	NA	TGTGCCTGGAGTGGTGGAACAGTCCATCAGCCCCAGCATTTT	CAWSGGTVHQPQHF
NA	TRBV7-9	TRBJ2-7	NA	TGTGCCAGCAGCTTAGCGACCGGCGGGTTTCACTCCTACGAGCAGTACTTC	CASSLATGGFHSYEQYF
once	TRBV5-8	TRBJ2-3	TRBD2	TGTGCCAGCAGCTTCGGGACTAGCGGGAGCACAGATACGCAGTATTTT	CASSFGTSGSTDTQYF
few	TRBV4-2	TRBJ1-5	NA	TGTGCCAGCAGACCAGAGGGGAATCAGCCCCAGCATTTT	CASRPEGNQPQHF
medium-sized	TRBV7-2	TRBJ2-3	NA	TGTGCCAGCAGCTTAGTGTCTGGGGCAGATACGCAGTATTTT	CASSLVSGADTQYF
NA	TRBV29-1	TRBJ2-2	TRBD1	TGCAGCGCCCCCGGGACAGCCACCGGGGAGCTGTTTTTT	CSAPGTATGELFF
NA	TRBV6-1	TRBJ2-3	NA	TGTGCCAGCAGTGACGGGATCGGGAGTATTGGAGATACGCAGTATTTT	CASSDGIGSIGDTQYF
NA	TRBV28	TRBJ2-7	TRBD2	TGTGCCAGCAGTCCCCTGGGACTAGCGGTCTACGAGCAGTACTTC	CASSPLGLAVYEQYF
NA	TRBV10-3	TRBJ2-3	TRBD1	TGTGCCACGCTGACAGGGGCAGATACGCAGTATTTT	CATLTGADTQYF
NA	TRBV10-3	TRBJ2-7	NA	TGTGCCATCAGTGAGATCCCGAACTACGAGCAGTACTTC	CAISEIPNYEQYF
once	TRBV28	TRBJ1-5	NA	TGTGCCAGCAGTTTAAGGGGGGGAAATCAGCCCCAGCATTTT	CASSLRGGNQPQHF
NA	TRBV28	TRBJ1-2	NA	TGTGCCAGCAGACCCCAGGGGACCCGGCGGGGCTACACCTTC	CASRPQGTRRGYTF
NA	TRBV30	TRBJ2-2	TRBD2	TGTGCCTGGAGTCGGGGGGACACCGGGGAGCTGTTTTTT	CAWSRGDTGELFF
NA	TRBV12-5	TRBJ2-7	NA	TGTGCTAGTGGTTTCGGGACTCCGAGCTCCTACGAGCAGTACTTC	CASGFGTPSSYEQYF
NA	TRBV9	TRBJ2-7	NA	TGTGCCAGCAGCGTAGATCGGGGGTTCGGCTACGAGCAGTACTTC	CASSVDRGFGYEQYF
once	TRBV9	TRBJ1-2	NA	TGTGCCAGCAGCGTAGCCGCGTCCGGGGCGGTTCCCCCATGGGTTGGCTACACCTTC	CASSVAASGAVPPWVGYTF
NA	TRBV5-1	TRBJ1-6	NA	TGCGCCACCCCCAGTTCACCCCTCCACTTT	CATPSSPLHF
NA	TRBV12-5	TRBJ2-5	TRBD2	TGTGCTAGTGGTTTGGTACTAAGCGGGACCTTCTTGTGGGAGACCCAGTACTTC	CASGLVLSGTFLWETQYF
NA	TRBV11-3	TRBJ1-1	NA	TGTGCCAGCAGCATACTCCGGGACGCCGGGAGGGCTGAAGCTTTCTTT	CASSILRDAGRAEAFF
NA	TRBV5-4	TRBJ2-1	TRBD2	TGTGCCAGCAGCAGCCCTCTAGCGGGGGGGGGCAATGAGCAGTTCTTC	CASSSPLAGGGNEQFF
NA	TRBV5-1	TRBJ2-1	NA	TGCGCCAGCAGCCTGACAGGTCCAAGCTCCTACAATGAGCAGTTCTTC	CASSLTGPSSYNEQFF
NA	TRBV7-6	TRBJ2-3	TRBD2	TGTGCCAGCAGCCCCACTAGCGGTAGCACAGATACGCAGTATTTT	CASSPTSGSTDTQYF
NA	TRBV28	TRBJ1-5	NA	TGTGCCAGCAGACGGTCGGGAGTGAGCAATCAGCCCCAGCATTTT	CASRRSGVSNQPQHF
NA	TRBV11-1	TRBJ2-5	NA	TGTGCCAGCAGCTTAGTCGGCAGCCTGATGATTCAAGAGACCCAGTACTTC	CASSLVGSLMIQETQYF
NA	TRBV7-9	TRBJ2-5	TRBD2	TGTGCCAGCAGCCCGGGGCCGGGACTAGCGGACCAAGAGACCCAGTACTTC	CASSPGPGLADQETQYF
NA	TRBV5-6	TRBJ2-7	NA	TGTGCCAGCAGCTTGGGCCGGGGTACCAGCGAGCAGTACTTC	CASSLGRGTSEQYF